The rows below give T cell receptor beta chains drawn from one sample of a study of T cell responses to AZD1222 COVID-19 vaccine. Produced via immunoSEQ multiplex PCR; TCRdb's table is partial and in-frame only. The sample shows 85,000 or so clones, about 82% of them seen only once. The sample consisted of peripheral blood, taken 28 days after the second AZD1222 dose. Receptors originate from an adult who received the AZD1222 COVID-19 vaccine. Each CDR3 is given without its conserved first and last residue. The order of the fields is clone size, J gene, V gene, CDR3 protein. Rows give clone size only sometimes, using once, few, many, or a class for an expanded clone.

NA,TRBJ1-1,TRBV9,ASSVVEGLNTEAF
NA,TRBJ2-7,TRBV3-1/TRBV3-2,ASSQLGSYEQY
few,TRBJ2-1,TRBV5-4,ASSPGTNNEQF
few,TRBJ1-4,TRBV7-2,ASSTGTGGRSEKLF
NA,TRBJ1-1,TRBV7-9,ASRLDTEAF
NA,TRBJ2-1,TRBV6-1,ASSEQAASSYNEQF
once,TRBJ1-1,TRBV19,ARLGPLNTEAF
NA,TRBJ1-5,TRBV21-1,ASSKPTGICNQPQH
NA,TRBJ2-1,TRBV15,ATSRLGSFQF
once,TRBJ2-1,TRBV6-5,ASTQRGAIGQF
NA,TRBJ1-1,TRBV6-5,ASSFEPAPTEAF
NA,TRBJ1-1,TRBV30,ACPGPNTEAF
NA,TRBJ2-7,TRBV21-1,GRGLSSYEQY
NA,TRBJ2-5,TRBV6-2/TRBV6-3,ASSPGLAGETQY
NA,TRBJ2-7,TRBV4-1,ASSQVSGQTYEQY
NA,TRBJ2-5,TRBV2,ASSERHQETQY
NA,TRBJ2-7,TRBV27,ASSLAGGPYEQY
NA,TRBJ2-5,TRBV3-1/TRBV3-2,ASSQDPGPEETQY
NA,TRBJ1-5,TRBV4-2,ASSQDRGGSYSNQPQH
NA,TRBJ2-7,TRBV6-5,ASSYGAGGTYEQY
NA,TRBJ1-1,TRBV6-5,ASSNRDIRGQAF
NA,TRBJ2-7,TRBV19,ASSITGQGLTYEQY